This TCR beta chain is drawn from a study of blood T cell repertoires in COVID-19. Overall study: Acute-phase and convalescent COVID-19 samples originated in the United States, Italy and Spain.

Data came from immunoSEQ multiplex PCR; TCRdb stores just in-frame clones and leaves some out. Of over 80,000 clones listed, roughly 80% are singletons. In this sample, this clone turned up once. The CDR3 covers 13 residues. Germline V gene data show CDR1 as PRHDT and CDR2 as FYEKMQ (reference sequence). Trimming shortened V by 0 bases and J by 4 bases, and 6 bases separated the two germline ends. The sequence was collected from a woman aged 50 to 60 with acute or convalescent COVID-19. This chain connects TRBV13 to TRBJ1-2, with TRBD1 as a possible D gene (6 bases). Sequencing was carried out using peripheral blood. The CDR3 region has the DNA TGTGCCAGCAGCTTAGGGACAGGCTATGGCTACACCTTC. Translating gives CASSLGTGYGYTF.